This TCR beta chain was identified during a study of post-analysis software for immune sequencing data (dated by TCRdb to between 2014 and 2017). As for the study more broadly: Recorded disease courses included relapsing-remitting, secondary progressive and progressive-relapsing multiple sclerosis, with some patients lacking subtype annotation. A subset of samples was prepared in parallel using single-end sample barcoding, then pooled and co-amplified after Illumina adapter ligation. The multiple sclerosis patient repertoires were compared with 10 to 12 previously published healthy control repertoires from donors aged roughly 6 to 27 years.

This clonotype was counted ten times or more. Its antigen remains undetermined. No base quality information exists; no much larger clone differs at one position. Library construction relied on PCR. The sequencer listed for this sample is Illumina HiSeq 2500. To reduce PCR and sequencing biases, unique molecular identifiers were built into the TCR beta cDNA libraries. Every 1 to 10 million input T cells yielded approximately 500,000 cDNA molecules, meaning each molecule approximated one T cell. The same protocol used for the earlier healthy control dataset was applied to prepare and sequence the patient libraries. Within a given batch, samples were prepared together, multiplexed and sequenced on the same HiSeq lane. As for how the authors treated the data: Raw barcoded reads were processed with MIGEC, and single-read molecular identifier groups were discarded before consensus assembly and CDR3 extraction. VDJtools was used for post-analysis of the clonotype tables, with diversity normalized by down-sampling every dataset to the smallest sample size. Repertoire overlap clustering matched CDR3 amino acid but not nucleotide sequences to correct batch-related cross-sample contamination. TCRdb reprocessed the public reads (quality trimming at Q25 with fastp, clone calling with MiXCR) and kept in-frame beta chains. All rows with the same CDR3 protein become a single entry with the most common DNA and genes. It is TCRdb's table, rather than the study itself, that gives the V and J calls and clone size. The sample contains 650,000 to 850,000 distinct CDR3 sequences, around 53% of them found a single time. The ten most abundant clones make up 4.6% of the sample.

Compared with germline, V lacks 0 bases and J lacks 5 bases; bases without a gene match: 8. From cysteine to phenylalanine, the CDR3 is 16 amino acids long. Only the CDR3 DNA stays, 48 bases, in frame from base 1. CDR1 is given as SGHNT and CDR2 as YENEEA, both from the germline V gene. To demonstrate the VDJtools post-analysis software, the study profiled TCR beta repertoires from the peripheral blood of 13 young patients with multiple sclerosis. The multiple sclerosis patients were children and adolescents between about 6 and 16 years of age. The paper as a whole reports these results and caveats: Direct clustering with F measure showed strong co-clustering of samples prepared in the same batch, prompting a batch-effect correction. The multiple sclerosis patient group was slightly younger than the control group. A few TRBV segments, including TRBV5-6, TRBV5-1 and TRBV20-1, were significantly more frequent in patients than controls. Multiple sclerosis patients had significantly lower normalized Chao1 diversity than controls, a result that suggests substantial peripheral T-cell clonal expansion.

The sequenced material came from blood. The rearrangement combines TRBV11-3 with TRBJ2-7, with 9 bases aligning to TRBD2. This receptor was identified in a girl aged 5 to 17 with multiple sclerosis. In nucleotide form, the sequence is TGTGCCAGCAGCTTAGATGGGCGGGAGGGCCAGGACGAGCAGTACTTC. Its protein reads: CASSLDGREGQDEQYF.